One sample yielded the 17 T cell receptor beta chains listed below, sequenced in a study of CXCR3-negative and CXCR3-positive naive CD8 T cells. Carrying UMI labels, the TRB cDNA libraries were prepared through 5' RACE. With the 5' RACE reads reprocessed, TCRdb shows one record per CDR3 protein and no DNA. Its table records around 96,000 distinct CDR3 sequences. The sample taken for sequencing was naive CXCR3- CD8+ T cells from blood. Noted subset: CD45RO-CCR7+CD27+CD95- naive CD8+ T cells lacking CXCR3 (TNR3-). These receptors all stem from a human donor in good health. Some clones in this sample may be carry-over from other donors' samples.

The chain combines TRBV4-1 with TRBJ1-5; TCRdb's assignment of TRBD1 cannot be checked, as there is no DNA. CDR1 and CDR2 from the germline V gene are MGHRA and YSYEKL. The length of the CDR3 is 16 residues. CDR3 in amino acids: CASSSHFPREEQPQHF.

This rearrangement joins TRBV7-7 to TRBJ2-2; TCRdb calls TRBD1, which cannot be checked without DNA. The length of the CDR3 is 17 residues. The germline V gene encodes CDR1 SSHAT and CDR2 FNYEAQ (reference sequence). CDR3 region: CASSLNTRGPRTGELFF.

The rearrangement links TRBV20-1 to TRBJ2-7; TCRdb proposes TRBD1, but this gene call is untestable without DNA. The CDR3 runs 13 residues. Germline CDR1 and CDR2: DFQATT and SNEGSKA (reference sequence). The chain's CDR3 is CSVHRGEVNEQYF.

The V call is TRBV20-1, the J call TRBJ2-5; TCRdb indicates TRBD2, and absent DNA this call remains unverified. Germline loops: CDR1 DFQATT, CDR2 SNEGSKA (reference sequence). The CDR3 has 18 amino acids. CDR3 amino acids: CSARDQGGSGRFAETQYF.

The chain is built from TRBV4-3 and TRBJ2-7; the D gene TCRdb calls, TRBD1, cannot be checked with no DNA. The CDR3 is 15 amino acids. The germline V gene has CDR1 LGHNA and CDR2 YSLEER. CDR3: CASSQDRTGGGEQYF.

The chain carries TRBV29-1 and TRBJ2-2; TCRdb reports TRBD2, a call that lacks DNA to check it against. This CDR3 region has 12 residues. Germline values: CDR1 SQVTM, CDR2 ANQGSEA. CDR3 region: CSVFGAPGELFF.

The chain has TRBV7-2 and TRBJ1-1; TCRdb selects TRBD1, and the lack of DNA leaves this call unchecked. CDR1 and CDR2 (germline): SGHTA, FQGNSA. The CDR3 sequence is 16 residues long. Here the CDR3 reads CASSPGGADMNTEAFF.

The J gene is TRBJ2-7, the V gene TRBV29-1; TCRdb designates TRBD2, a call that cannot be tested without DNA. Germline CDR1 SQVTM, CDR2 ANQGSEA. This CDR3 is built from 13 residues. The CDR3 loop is CSVAGGQTYEQYF.

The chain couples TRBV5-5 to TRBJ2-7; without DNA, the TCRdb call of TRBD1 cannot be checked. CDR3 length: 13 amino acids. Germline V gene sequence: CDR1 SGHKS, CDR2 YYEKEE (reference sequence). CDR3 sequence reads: CASSNGTPYEQYF.

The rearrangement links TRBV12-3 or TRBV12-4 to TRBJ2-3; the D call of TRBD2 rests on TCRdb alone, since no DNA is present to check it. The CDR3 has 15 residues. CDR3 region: CASRPGLADTDTQYF.

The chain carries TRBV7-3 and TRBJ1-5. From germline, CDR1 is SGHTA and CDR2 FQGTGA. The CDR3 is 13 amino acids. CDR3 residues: CASSPYPNQPQHF. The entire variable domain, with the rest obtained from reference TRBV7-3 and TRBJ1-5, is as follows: GAGVSQTPSNKVTEKGKYVELRCDPISGHTALYWYRQSLGQGPEFLIYFQGTGAADDSGLPNDRFFAVRPEGSVSTLKIQRTERGDSAVYLCASSPYPNQPQHFGDGTRLSIL.

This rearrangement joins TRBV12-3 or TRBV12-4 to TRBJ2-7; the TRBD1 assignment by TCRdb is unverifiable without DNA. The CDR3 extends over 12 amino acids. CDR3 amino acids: CASSPTVYEQYF.

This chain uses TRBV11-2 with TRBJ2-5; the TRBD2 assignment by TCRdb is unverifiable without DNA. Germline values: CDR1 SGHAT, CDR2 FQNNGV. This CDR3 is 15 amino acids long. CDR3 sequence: CASHQAGWTQETQYF.

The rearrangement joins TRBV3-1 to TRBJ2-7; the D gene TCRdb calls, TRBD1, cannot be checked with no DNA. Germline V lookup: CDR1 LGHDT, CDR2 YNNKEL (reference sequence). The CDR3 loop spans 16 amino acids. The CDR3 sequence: CASSQDWGSGSYEQYF.

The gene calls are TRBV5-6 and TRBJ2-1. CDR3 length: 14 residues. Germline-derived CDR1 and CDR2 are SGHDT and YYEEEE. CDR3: CASSSAGVYNEQFF. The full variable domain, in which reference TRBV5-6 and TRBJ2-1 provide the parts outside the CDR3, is DAGVTQSPTHLIKTRGQQVTLRCSPKSGHDTVSWYQQALGQGPQFIFQYYEEEERQRGNFPDRFSGHQFPNYSSELNVNALLLGDSALYLCASSSAGVYNEQFFGPGTRLTVL.

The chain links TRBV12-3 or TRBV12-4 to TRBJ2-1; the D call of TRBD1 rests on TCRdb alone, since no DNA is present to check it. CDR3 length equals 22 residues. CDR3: CASSLDGSTGQGDPDSYNEQFF.

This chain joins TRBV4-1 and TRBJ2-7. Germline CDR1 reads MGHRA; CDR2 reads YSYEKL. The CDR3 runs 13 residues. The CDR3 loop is CASSQRESYEQYF.